This TCR beta chain came from a study of OX40 agonist ivuxolimab in advanced cancers. Regarding the complete study: Ivuxolimab, which targeted the costimulatory receptor OX40 (CD134), was an agonistic, fully human IgG2 monoclonal antibody. Among the approximately 50 dose-escalation patients, about 20 had hepatocellular carcinoma, some 15 melanoma, 9 renal cell carcinoma and 9 head and neck cancer. The monotherapy dose-escalation portion (N = 52 patients) of the phase I ivuxolimab trial is reported in the paper. Intravenous ivuxolimab was administered to patients every 2 weeks at six dose levels: 0.01, 0.1, 0.3, 1.5, 3 and 10 mg/kg. Partial responses were achieved by three dose-escalation patients, of whom one had hepatocellular carcinoma and two had cutaneous melanoma. The purpose of peripheral TCRbeta sequencing was to test whether ivuxolimab changed TCR sequence diversity and led to clonal T-cell expansion. In the dose-escalation cohort, more than 80% of patients were male, and the mean age was roughly 60 years with a range of about 20 to 80. Prior anti-PD-1, anti-PD-L1 or anti-CTLA-4 therapy was permitted, and checkpoint inhibitors had been received by around 40% of dose-escalation patients. Overall results and qualifications from the work: Which antigens the clonally expanded peripheral T cells were specific for was not determined. On average, CD8+ T cells showed more expanded clones than CD4+ T cells after ivuxolimab. Low levels of normalized T-cell clonal expansion were also seen in some patients who did not respond. Partial responders in the 0.1-3.0 mg/kg groups had among the lowest normalized peripheral clonal expansion, especially among CD8+ T cells. At doses of 0.1 to 3.0 mg/kg, clonal expansion of both CD4+ and CD8+ blood T cells was observed from baseline to week 6.

The germline V gene sets CDR1 to ENHRY and CDR2 to SYGVKD. Clipping removes 3 bases from V and 15 bases from J, with 8 as the unmatched junction base count. The CDR3 measures 13 amino acids from cysteine to phenylalanine. Only CDR3 DNA remains: 39 bases, in frame from the first base. To sequence the TCRbeta CDR3 region, genomic DNA was isolated from the sorted cells. The immunoSEQ Assay was used to sequence the TCRbeta CDR3 regions. What TCRdb holds here is the immuneACCESS table cut down to in-frame rearrangements. Part of the clones is not present; checked against another copy, under half of the missing clones reflect an unresolved V gene, and the others are unexplained. The sample records roughly 80,000 clones, roughly 80% of which are singletons. Of the sample, around 6.6% is held by the ten largest clones. Patients with a history of autoimmune disease or receiving systemic immunosuppression were excluded from the trial. Peripheral blood for TCR sequencing was drawn from every dose cohort at baseline, at cycle 4 day 1 and at cycle 7 day 1. The samples were drawn from a first-in-human, open-label, multicenter phase I dose-escalation trial of ivuxolimab. The trial enrolled adults with locally advanced or metastatic head and neck squamous cell, hepatocellular, melanoma or renal cell carcinoma. Before TCR sequencing, CD4+ T cells and CD8+ T cells were sorted from peripheral blood as separate populations.

Worth noting for this clone: The antigen this receptor binds is unknown. Per-base qualities were not stored, and no clone one base away is much larger.

This specimen consisted of CD4+ or CD8+ T cells sorted from blood, obtained in a trial of the OX40 agonist ivuxolimab. The clonotype originates from an adult with an advanced solid tumor such as melanoma, head and neck, liver or kidney cancer. The chain links TRBV10-3 with TRBJ2-1; 10 bases in between match TRBD2. CDR3 loop: CAISDKERGGRFF. In nucleotide form, the sequence is TGTGCCATCAGTGATAAGGAGCGGGGGGGGCGGTTCTTC.